The source of this TCR beta chain is a study of patients and donors after allogeneic stem cell transplantation. After removal of 9 bases from V and 3 bases from J, the junction contained 7 bases not matched to a gene. This CDR3 contains 13 residues. TCRdb passed the RT-PCR reads through MiXCR, listing each CDR3 protein once. Of about 150,000 distinct CDR3 sequences listed, about two fifths are singletons. The chain carries TRBV12-3 or TRBV12-4 and TRBJ2-5, with 7 bases that match TRBD2. This receptor was obtained from a human donor who was either an allogeneic HSCT recipient or a stem cell or donor lymphocyte infusion donor (not recorded which). It is not recorded whose cells these are; they may come from a transplant donor. Sequenced input: blood, either unsorted or a sorted T cell fraction (not recorded which). The CDR3 reads CASRLAREETQYF. CDR3 nucleotides: TGTGCCAGTCGACTAGCACGTGAAGAGACCCAGTACTTC.